The 27 T cell receptor beta chains presented below share a single source sample, sequenced in a study of T-cell reconstitution after alpha-beta-depleted transplantation in children. Preparing the TCRbeta library involved the use of unique molecular identifiers. Each CDR3 protein is one row after TCRdb ran MiXCR on the PCR reads. Here the sample spans over 200,000 distinct CDR3 sequences, approximately 8% being singletons. The sequenced sample was PBMCs, mostly from graft donor cells, obtained 360 days after TCRalphabeta/CD19-depleted stem cell transplant. The receptor source for this set is a male patient between 2 and 15 years old who had a stem cell transplant for acute myeloid leukemia, so the T cells may come from the graft donor.

This clonotype was picked up a small number of times. The chain carries TRBV20-1 and TRBJ1-4, with D uncertain. V dropped 4 bases and J dropped 0 bases, with 6 bases sitting between them. Germline V lookup: CDR1 DFQATT, CDR2 SNEGSKA (reference sequence). The CDR3 loop spans 13 amino acids. As DNA, the CDR3 is TGCAGTGCTACTGGGACAACTAATGAAAAACTGTTTTTT. Protein: CSATGTTNEKLFF.

This clonotype was counted ten times or more. The V call is TRBV7-9, the J call TRBJ2-1, with 7 bases aligning to TRBD1. The germline V gene has CDR1 SEHNR and CDR2 FQNEAQ (reference sequence). The CDR3 contains 14 residues. With 5 bases clipped from V and 3 bases from J, the junction kept 4 bases outside the gene matches. The CDR3 loop reads CASSVGQSYNEQFF. DNA for the CDR3: TGTGCCAGCAGCGTGGGACAGAGCTACAATGAGCAGTTCTTC.

This clonotype has just a few counts. This sequence joins TRBV3-1 and TRBJ1-5; no clear D gene. Germline-derived CDR1 and CDR2 are LGHDT and YNNKEL (reference sequence). CDR3 length equals 19 residues. Trimming left V 0 bases short and J 0 bases short, with 18 bases between. The CDR3 spells CASSQDLRFAGDSNQPQHF. In DNA form, the CDR3 reads TGTGCCAGCAGCCAAGATCTTCGGTTCGCAGGTGATAGCAATCAGCCCCAGCATTTT. Together with reference TRBV3-1 and TRBJ1-5, the CDR3 gives the full variable domain: DTAVSQTPKYLVTQMGNDKSIKCEQNLGHDTMYWYKQDSKKFLKIMFSYNNKELIINETVPNRFSPKSPDKAHLNLHINSLELGDSAVYFCASSQDLRFAGDSNQPQHFGDGTRLSIL.

This clonotype appeared many times. The chain uses TRBV7-8 and TRBJ2-5; D is perhaps TRBD1 (5 bases). V gave up 5 bases and J gave up 1 base, with 8 bases separating them. Germline-derived CDR1 and CDR2 are SGHVS and FQNEAQ. CDR3 length: 13 amino acids. The CDR3 loop is CASSPDSQETQYF. The CDR3 region has the DNA TGTGCCAGCAGCCCAGACAGCCAAGAGACCCAGTACTTC.

In this sample, this clonotype turned up once. The final CDR3 position lacks the conserved phenylalanine or tryptophan, pointing to a likely read error. The chain uses TRBV20-1 and TRBJ2-1; TRBD2 agrees at 8 bases. The length of the CDR3 is 16 residues. Germline V CDR1 and CDR2: DFQATT, SNEGSKA (reference sequence). V lost 4 bases, J lost 0 bases, and 8 bases stayed unmatched. The CDR3 nucleotides are TGCAGTGCTAAAATAAGCGGGGGCAGCTCCTACAATGAGCAGTTCTGC. Its translation: CSAKISGGSSYNEQFC.

The CDR3 sequence: CASSLPTANTGELFF. In DNA form, the CDR3 reads TGCGCCAGCAGCTTGCCCACAGCGAACACCGGGGAGCTGTTTTTT. The chain recombines TRBV5-1 with TRBJ2-2; D remains ambiguous. V gave up 1 base and J gave up 0 bases, with 7 bases separating them. The CDR3 has 15 amino acids. Germline V CDR1 and CDR2: SGHRS, YFSETQ.

The table lists this clonotype with many counts. V and J are TRBV30 and TRBJ2-2; D gene uncertain. The germline V gene encodes CDR1 GTSNPN and CDR2 SVGIG (reference sequence). The CDR3 has 14 residues. Trimming took off 2 bases at V and 0 bases at J, with 7 bases between the two ends. CDR3: CAWSMNPNTGELFF. Here the CDR3 DNA reads TGTGCCTGGAGTATGAACCCGAACACCGGGGAGCTGTTTTTT.

This clonotype has more than one count but fewer than ten. The chain has TRBV9 and TRBJ2-5; 7 positions agree with TRBD1. This CDR3 has 15 residues. The germline gives CDR1 SGDLS, CDR2 YYNGEE. Trimming removed 0 bases from V and 2 bases from J; junction bases left unmatched: 4. The CDR3 DNA reads TGTGCCAGCAGCGTAGGAGGGACAGAGCAAGAGACCCAGTACTTC. This encodes CASSVGGTEQETQYF.

The chain combines TRBV5-5 with TRBJ2-7; perhaps TRBD1 as D (6 bases). The CDR3 sequence is 15 residues long. Germline CDR1 is SGHKS and CDR2 is YYEKEE (reference sequence). Trimming took 2 bases from V and 2 from J, leaving 14 bases between them. The CDR3 sequence is CASSFGFRGAYEQYV. CDR3 nucleotide sequence: TGTGCCAGCAGCTTCGGATTCAGGGGTGCCTACGAGCAGTACGTC.

This clonotype was seen many times. This rearrangement joins TRBV5-1 to TRBJ2-1; D is uncertain. V lost 4 bases and J lost 0, with 14 bases in between. CDR1 is SGHRS, CDR2 YFSETQ, per germline. CDR3 length: 16 residues. CDR3 bases: TGCGCCAGCAGCGGACCCACCGATAGCTCCTACAATGAGCAGTTCTTC. Translated, it gives CASSGPTDSSYNEQFF.

This clonotype was detected many times. The J gene is TRBJ2-3, the V gene TRBV5-6; no definite D call. Germline CDR1 SGHDT, CDR2 YYEEEE. The CDR3 spans 14 residues. V dropped 5 bases and J dropped 2 bases, with 12 bases sitting between them. CDR3 nucleotides: TGTGCCAGCAGGTCGCGGAAGATCACAGATACGCAGTATTTT. This encodes CASRSRKITDTQYF.

V is TRBV4-3 and J is TRBJ2-4; 7 positions agree with TRBD1. The CDR3 sequence is 17 residues long. V lost 0 bases, J lost 0 bases, and 5 bases stayed unmatched. Germline CDR1 reads LGHNA; CDR2 reads YSLEER. The CDR3 DNA sequence: TGCGCCAGCAGCCAAGACGTACAGGGGAAAGCCAAAAACATTCAGTACTTC. It yields the protein CASSQDVQGKAKNIQYF.

This clonotype has just a few counts. The DNA of the CDR3 is TGTGCCACCAGCAGAGATAAAAGGCTAGCGGCCCACAATGAGCAGTTCTTC. Translation gives CATSRDKRLAAHNEQFF. This chain connects TRBV15 to TRBJ2-1; 7 bases line up with TRBD2. The ends lost 0 bases at V and 5 bases at J; junction bases unmatched: 10. The CDR3 spans 17 residues. In germline, CDR1 is LNHNV, CDR2 YYDKDF (reference sequence).

There are many counts of this clonotype. The V and J genes are TRBV18 and TRBJ2-7; D tentatively reads TRBD1 or TRBD2 (5 bases each). Trimming left V 1 base short and J 3 bases short, with 7 bases between. The CDR3 covers 13 residues. Germline assignment: CDR1 KGHSH and CDR2 LQKENI. CDR3 nucleotide sequence: TGTGCCAGCTCACCACGGGACGGCTACGAGCAGTACTTC. Encoded protein: CASSPRDGYEQYF. Complete variable domain (other parts from reference TRBV18 and TRBJ2-7): NAGVMQNPRHLVRRRGQEARLRCSPMKGHSHVYWYRQLPEEGLKFMVYLQKENIIDESGMPKERFSAEFPKEGPSILRIQQVVRGDSAAYFCASSPRDGYEQYFGPGTRLTVT.

There are many counts of this clonotype. This chain uses TRBV10-3 with TRBJ2-1, with 7 bases aligning to TRBD1. J lost 7 bases, V lost 3 bases, and 9 bases had no gene match. Germline V gene lookup returns CDR1 ENHRY and CDR2 SYGVKD. There are 15 residues in the CDR3. The DNA of the CDR3 is TGTGCCATCAGTGAAGACAGGGACGTTAGGAATGAGCAGTTCTTC. It codes for CAISEDRDVRNEQFF.

This clonotype was recorded many times. The chain is built from TRBV12-3 or TRBV12-4 and TRBJ2-1; 7 bases agree with TRBD2. The trim removed 3 bases at V and 3 bases at J, leaving 8 bases unmatched. The length of the CDR3 is 16 residues. CDR3 residues: CASSLGGITRYNEQFF. The CDR3 bases are TGTGCCAGCAGTTTGGGGGGGATAACTCGCTACAATGAGCAGTTCTTC.

The gene calls are TRBV5-1 and TRBJ2-5; D may match TRBD1 or TRBD2 (5 bases each). Trimming cost V 3 bases and J 4 bases, with 34 bases left between them. This CDR3 is 21 amino acids long. CDR1 is SGHRS, CDR2 YFSETQ, per germline. DNA of the CDR3: TGCGCCAGCAGCTCCCCCACCGACAAATTCACCGGGACCCACCCGGGAGAGACCCAGTACTTC. Encoded protein: CASSSPTDKFTGTHPGETQYF.

In its sample, this clonotype was seen a few times. The V and J genes are TRBV12-3 or TRBV12-4 and TRBJ1-1, with D possibly being TRBD1 (5 bases). This CDR3 is 15 amino acids long. The germline V and J ends were trimmed by 3 bases and 1 base, with 12 bases remaining between them. The CDR3 loop is CASSFPGVRNTEAFF. The CDR3 DNA follows: TGTGCCAGCAGTTTTCCGGGGGTGAGGAACACTGAAGCTTTCTTT.

This clonotype has just a few counts. The chain carries TRBV7-9 and TRBJ1-2, with D tentatively TRBD1 (5 bases). Trimming shortened V by 0 bases and J by 4 bases, and 15 bases separated the two germline ends. The germline V gene has CDR1 SEHNR and CDR2 FQNEAQ (reference sequence). The CDR3 has 16 residues. The CDR3 loop is CASSLATGTLRYGYTF. The CDR3 nucleotides are TGTGCCAGCAGCTTAGCCACCGGGACGTTACGCTATGGCTACACCTTC.

This clonotype was observed at least ten times. This sequence joins TRBV12-3 or TRBV12-4 and TRBJ2-3; D might be TRBD2 (5 bases). The V and J ends lost 0 bases and 6 bases respectively, with 13 bases between them. The CDR3 runs 15 residues. Here the CDR3 DNA reads TGTGCCAGCAGTTTAGCGCTCGGGTCGGGGGATACGCAGTATTTT. As protein: CASSLALGSGDTQYF.

A few counts support this clonotype. This rearrangement joins TRBV5-1 to TRBJ2-3, with TRBD2 identical over 12 bases. V dropped 0 bases and J dropped 0; count of bases not matched to a gene: 8. Germline-derived CDR1 and CDR2 are SGHRS and YFSETQ. This CDR3 comprises 19 residues. Here the CDR3 DNA reads TGCGCCAGCAGCTTGGCCGGTACTAGCGGGGGGACTAGCACAGATACGCAGTATTTT. Translated, it gives CASSLAGTSGGTSTDTQYF.

This clonotype has ten or more counts. The J gene is TRBJ2-4, the V gene TRBV20-1, with D perhaps matching TRBD1 (6 bases). The V end lost 6 bases, the J end lost 1 base, and 22 bases lay between the germline ends. Per germline, CDR1 DFQATT and CDR2 SNEGSKA (reference sequence). This CDR3 spans 17 amino acids. In nucleotides, the CDR3 is TGCAGTGCCGTGTTTGGGACACCAGAATGGGCCAAAAACATTCAGTACTTC. Translation gives CSAVFGTPEWAKNIQYF.

This clonotype was detected many times. This sequence joins TRBV7-9 and TRBJ1-1; D is uncertain. Trimming shortened V by 5 bases and J by 1 base, and 11 bases separated the two germline ends. Germline CDR1 and CDR2: SEHNR and FQNEAQ (reference sequence). There are 14 residues in the CDR3. The CDR3 spells CASSPRNWNTEAFF. In nucleotides, the CDR3 is TGTGCCAGCAGCCCCCGGAACTGGAACACTGAAGCTTTCTTT.

The sample holds a few counts of this clonotype. The rearrangement uses TRBV27 and TRBJ2-3; no firm D call. The ends were cut back, 6 bases at V and 2 bases at J, with 12 bases in the middle. The CDR3 runs 14 residues. Germline CDR1 reads MNHEY; CDR2 reads SMNVEV (reference sequence). CDR3 nucleotide sequence: TGTGCCAGCAGCTTCGACCAACTCACAGATACGCAGTATTTT. It yields the protein CASSFDQLTDTQYF.

This clonotype was seen a few times. The gene calls are TRBV7-8 and TRBJ2-7; TRBD1 agrees at 7 bases. Looked up from germline, CDR1 is SGHVS and CDR2 is FQNEAQ. This CDR3 contains 13 residues. The ends lost 4 bases at V and 7 bases at J; junction bases unmatched: 7. The CDR3 nucleotides are TGTGCCAGCAGCTCCCGACAGGGAAGGGAGCAGTACTTC. This encodes CASSSRQGREQYF.

The table lists this clonotype with a few counts. The chain carries TRBV29-1 and TRBJ1-1; 9 nucleotides agree with TRBD1. The V and J ends lost 3 bases and 3 bases, in that order; junction bases with no gene match: 8. Germline CDR1 is SQVTM and CDR2 is ANQGSEA. This CDR3 has 15 residues. CDR3 DNA sequence: TGCAGCGTTGACCGCCGGACAGGGGCGGACACTGAAGCTTTCTTT. This codes for CSVDRRTGADTEAFF.

For the CDR3, the DNA is TGCAGCGCGGGGGGGCCCAACACTGAAGCTTTCTTT. Protein product: CSAGGPNTEAFF. The J gene is TRBJ1-1, the V gene TRBV29-1; D possibly corresponds to TRBD1 (6 bases). This CDR3 contains 12 residues. The germline V gene encodes CDR1 SQVTM and CDR2 ANQGSEA. Trimming removed 7 bases at V and 2 bases at J, with 11 bases between.